This T cell receptor (beta chain) emerged from a study of blood T cell repertoires in COVID-19. Cohort 3 donors counted as recovered after two negative PCRs, clearance, or resolved symptoms. Libraries were prepared by immunoSEQ multiplex PCR; TCRdb keeps only in-frame clonotypes and omits some of them. The sample lists roughly 320,000 clones, more than 75% seen once, with around 4.6% in the top ten. The germline gives CDR1 MNHNS, CDR2 SASEGT. CDR3 length: 14 residues. The germline V and J ends were trimmed by 3 bases and 0 bases, with 9 bases remaining between them. Sequencing was carried out using PBMCs or T cells enriched from blood (not recorded which). The TCR was taken from a man aged 30 to 39 who had recovered from COVID-19. The chain couples TRBV6-1 to TRBJ2-7, with TRBD1 as a possible D gene (6 bases). The DNA of the CDR3 is TGTGCCAGCAGTGACCCGGGACACTCCTACGAGCAGTACTTC. It is translated as CASSDPGHSYEQYF.